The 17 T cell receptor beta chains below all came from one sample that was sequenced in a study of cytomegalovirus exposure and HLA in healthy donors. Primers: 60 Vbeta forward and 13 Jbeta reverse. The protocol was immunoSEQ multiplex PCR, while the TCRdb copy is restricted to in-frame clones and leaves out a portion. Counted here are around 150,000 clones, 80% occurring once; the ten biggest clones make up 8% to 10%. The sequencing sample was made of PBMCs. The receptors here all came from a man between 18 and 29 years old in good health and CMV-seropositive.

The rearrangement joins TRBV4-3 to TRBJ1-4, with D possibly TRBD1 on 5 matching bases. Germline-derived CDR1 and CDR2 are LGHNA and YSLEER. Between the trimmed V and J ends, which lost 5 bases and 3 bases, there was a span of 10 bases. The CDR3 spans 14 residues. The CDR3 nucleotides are TGCGCCAGCAGCACCCAAGGGGCTAATGAAAAACTGTTTTTT. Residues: CASSTQGANEKLFF.

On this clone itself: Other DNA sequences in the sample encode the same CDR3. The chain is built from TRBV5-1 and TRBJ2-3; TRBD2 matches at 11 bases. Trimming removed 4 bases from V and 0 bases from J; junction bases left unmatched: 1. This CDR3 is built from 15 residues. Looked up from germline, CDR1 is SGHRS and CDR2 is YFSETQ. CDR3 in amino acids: CASSLAGGSTDTQYF. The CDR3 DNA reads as TGCGCCAGCAGCCTAGCGGGGGGAAGCACAGATACGCAGTATTTT.

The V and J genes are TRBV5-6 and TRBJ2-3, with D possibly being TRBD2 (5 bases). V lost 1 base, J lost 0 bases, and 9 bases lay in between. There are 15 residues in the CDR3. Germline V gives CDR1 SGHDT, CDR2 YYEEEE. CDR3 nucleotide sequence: TGTGCCAGCAGCTTGTTCTCGGGGAGCACAGATACGCAGTATTTT. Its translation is CASSLFSGSTDTQYF.

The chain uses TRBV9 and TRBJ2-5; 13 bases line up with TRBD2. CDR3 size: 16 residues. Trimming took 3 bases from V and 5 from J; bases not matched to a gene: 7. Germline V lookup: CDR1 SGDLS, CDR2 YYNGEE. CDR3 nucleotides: TGTGCCAGCAGCGGCCCAACTAGCGGGGGGGCTGAGACCCAGTACTTC. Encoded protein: CASSGPTSGGAETQYF.

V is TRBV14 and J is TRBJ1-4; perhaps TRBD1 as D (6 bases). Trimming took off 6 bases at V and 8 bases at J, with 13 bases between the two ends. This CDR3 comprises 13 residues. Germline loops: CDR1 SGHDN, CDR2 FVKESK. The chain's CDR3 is CASSSGGREKLFF. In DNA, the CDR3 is TGTGCCAGCAGTTCGGGGGGGCGCGAAAAACTGTTTTTT.

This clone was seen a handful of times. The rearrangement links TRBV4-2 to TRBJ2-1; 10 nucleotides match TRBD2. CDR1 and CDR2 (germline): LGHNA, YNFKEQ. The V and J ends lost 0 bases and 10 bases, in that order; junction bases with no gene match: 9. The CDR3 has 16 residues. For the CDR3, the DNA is TGTGCCAGCAGCCAAGATCATCTAGCGGGAGCGGGGGAGCAGTTCTTC. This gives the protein CASSQDHLAGAGEQFF.

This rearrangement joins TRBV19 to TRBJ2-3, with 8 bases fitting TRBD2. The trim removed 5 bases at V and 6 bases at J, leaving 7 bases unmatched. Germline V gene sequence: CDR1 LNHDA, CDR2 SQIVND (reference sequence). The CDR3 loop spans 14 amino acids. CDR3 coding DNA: TGTGCCAGTAGTGCAGCGGGGGCCCGGGATACGCAGTATTTT. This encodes CASSAAGARDTQYF.

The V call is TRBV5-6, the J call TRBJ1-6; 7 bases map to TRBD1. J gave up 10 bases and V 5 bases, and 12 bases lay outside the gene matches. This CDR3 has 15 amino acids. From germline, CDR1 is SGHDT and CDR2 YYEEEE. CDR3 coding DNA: TGTGCCAGCAGTGCTTGGTACAGGGGAGGATCACCCCTCCACTTT. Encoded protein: CASSAWYRGGSPLHF.

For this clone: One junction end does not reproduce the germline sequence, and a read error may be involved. The CDR3 region is CASGFSGGPLYGYTF. DNA for the CDR3: TGTGCCAGCGGTTTTTCAGGGGGCCCTCTATATGGCTACACCTTC. The rearrangement joins TRBV27 to TRBJ1-2; 8 bases align to TRBD1. Germline V lookup: CDR1 MNHEY, CDR2 SMNVEV (reference sequence). This CDR3 is 15 amino acids long.

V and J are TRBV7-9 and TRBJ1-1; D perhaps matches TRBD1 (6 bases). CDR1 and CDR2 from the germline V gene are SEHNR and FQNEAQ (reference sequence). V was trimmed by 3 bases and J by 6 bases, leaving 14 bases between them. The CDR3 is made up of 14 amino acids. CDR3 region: CASSFLAGDPEAFF. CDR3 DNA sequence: TGTGCCAGCAGCTTTTTGGCAGGGGATCCTGAAGCTTTCTTT.

CDR3 in amino acids: CASSPVVRDRNYEQYF. The CDR3 nucleotides are TGTGCCAGCTCACCGGTCGTCCGGGACAGAAACTACGAGCAGTACTTC. This chain connects TRBV18 to TRBJ2-7; 7 nucleotides line up with TRBD1. J was trimmed by 3 bases and V by 3 bases; bases with no gene match: 11. From germline, CDR1 is KGHSH and CDR2 LQKENI. CDR3 length: 16 amino acids.

In nucleotides, the CDR3 is TGTGCCAGTAGTATAACGACAGTTAGCAATCAGCCCCAGCATTTT. It translates to CASSITTVSNQPQHF. V gene TRBV19 combines with J gene TRBJ1-5; maybe TRBD1 (5 bases). V shed 2 bases and J shed 0 bases, with 8 bases lying between them. Germline CDR1 LNHDA, CDR2 SQIVND (reference sequence). This CDR3 spans 15 amino acids.

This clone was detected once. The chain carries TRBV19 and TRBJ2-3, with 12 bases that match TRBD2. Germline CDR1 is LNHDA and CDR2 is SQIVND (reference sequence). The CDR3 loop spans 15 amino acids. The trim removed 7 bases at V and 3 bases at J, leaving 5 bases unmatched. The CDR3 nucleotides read TGTGCCAGTACCCTCGGACTAGCGGGGACAGATACGCAGTATTTT. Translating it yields CASTLGLAGTDTQYF.

DNA of the CDR3: TGTGCCAGCAGCTCCCGACTAGCGGGGAACACCGGGGAGCTGTTTTTT. Amino acid sequence: CASSSRLAGNTGELFF. This chain links TRBV7-2 with TRBJ2-2; 10 bases are shared with TRBD2. Trimming took 4 bases from V and 1 from J; bases not matched to a gene: 3. CDR3 length equals 16 residues. The germline V gene has CDR1 SGHTA and CDR2 FQGNSA. The whole variable domain, filled in from reference TRBV7-2 and TRBJ2-2, reads GAGVSQSPSNKVTEKGKDVELRCDPISGHTALYWYRQSLGQGLEFLIYFQGNSAPDKSGLPSDRFSAERTGGSVSTLTIQRTQQEDSAVYLCASSSRLAGNTGELFFGEGSRLTVL.

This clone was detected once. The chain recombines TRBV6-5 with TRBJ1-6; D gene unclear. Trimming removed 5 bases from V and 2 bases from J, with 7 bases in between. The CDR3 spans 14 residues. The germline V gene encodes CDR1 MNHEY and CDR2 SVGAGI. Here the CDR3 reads CASSANTYNSPLHF. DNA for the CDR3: TGTGCCAGCAGTGCCAACACCTATAATTCACCCCTCCACTTT.

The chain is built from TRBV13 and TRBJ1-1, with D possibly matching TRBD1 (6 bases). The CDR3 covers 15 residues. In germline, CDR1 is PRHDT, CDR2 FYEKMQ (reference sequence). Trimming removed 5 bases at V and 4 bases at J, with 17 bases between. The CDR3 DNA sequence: TGTGCCAGCAGCGAGAGGGGGGCGGGGGGCACTGAAGCTTTCTTT. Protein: CASSERGAGGTEAFF.

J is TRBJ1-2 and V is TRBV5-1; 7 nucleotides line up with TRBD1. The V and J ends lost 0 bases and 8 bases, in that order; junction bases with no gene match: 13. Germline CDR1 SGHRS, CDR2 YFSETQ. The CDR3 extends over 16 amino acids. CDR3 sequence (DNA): TGCGCCAGCAGCTTGGATCAGGGGGGAAAGCCCGGAGGCTACACCTTC. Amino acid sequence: CASSLDQGGKPGGYTF.